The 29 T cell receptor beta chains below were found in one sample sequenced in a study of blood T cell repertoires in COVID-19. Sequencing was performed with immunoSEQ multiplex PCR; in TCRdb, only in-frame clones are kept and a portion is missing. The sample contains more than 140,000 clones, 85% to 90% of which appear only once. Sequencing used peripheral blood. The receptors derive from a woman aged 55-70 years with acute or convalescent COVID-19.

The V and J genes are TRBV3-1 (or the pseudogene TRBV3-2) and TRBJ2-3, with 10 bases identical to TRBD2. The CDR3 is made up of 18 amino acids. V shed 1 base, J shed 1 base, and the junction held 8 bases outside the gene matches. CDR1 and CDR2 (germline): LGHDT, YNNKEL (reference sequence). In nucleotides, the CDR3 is TGTGCCAGCAGCCAAGCGGGAACCGGACTAGCGGGCACAGATACGCAGTATTTT. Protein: CASSQAGTGLAGTDTQYF.

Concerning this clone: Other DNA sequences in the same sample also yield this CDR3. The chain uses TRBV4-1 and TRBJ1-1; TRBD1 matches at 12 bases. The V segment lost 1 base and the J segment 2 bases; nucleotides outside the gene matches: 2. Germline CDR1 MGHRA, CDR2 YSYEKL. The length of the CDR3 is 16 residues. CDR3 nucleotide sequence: TGCGCCAGCAGCCAAGGGGACAGGGGGCGAAACACTGAAGCTTTCTTT. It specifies CASSQGDRGRNTEAFF.

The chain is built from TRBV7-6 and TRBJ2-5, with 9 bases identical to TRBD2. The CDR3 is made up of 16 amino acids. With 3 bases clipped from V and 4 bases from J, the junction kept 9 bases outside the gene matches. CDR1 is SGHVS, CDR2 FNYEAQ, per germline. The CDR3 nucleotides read TGTGCCAGCAGCTTTGCAGCGGGGGGAATTGGAGAGACCCAGTACTTC. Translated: CASSFAAGGIGETQYF.

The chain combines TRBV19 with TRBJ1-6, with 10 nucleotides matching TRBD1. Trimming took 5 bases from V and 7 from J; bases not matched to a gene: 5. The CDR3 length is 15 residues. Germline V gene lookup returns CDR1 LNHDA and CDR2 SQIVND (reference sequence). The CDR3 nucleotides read TGTGCCAGTAGTTCCCGGACAGGGGGGAATTCACCCCTCCACTTT. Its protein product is CASSSRTGGNSPLHF.

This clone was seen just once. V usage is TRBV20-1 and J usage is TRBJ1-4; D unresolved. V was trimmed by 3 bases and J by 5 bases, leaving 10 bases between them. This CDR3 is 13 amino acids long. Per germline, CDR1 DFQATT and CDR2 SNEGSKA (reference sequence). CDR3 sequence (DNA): TGCAGTGCTAGTCGCCCGGAGAATGAAAAACTGTTTTTT. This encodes CSASRPENEKLFF.

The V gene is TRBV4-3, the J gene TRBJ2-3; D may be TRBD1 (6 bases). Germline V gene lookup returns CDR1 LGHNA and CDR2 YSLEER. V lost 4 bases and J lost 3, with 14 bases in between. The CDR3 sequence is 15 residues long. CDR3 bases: TGCGCCAGCAGCCTCCAGGGGTGGGGGACAGATACGCAGTATTTT. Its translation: CASSLQGWGTDTQYF.

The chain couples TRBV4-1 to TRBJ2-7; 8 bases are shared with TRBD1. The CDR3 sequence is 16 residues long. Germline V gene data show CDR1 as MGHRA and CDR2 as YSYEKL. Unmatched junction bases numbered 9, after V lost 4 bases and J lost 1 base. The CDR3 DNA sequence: TGCGCCAGCAGCCTAGGGGAGACAGGGGTATCCTACGAGCAGTACTTC. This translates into CASSLGETGVSYEQYF.

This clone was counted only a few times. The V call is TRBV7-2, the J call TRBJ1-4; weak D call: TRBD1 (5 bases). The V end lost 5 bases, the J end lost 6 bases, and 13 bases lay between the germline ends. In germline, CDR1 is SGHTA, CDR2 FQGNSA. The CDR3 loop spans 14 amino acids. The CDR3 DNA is TGTGCCAGCAGCCCCGCCAGGGCGGATGAAAAACTGTTTTTT. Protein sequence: CASSPARADEKLFF. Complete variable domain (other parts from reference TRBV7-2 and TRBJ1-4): GAGVSQSPSNKVTEKGKDVELRCDPISGHTALYWYRQSLGQGLEFLIYFQGNSAPDKSGLPSDRFSAERTGGSVSTLTIQRTQQEDSAVYLCASSPARADEKLFFGSGTQLSVL.

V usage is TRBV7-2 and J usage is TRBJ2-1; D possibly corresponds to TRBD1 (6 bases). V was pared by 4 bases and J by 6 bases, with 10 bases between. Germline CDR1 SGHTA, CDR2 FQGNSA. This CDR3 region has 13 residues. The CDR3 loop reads CASSSGVRNEQFF. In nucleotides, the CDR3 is TGTGCCAGCAGCTCAGGGGTCCGCAATGAGCAGTTCTTC.

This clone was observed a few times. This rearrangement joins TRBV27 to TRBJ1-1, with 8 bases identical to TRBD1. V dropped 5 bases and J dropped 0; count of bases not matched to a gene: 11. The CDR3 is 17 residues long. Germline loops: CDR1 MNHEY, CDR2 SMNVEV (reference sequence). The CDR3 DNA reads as TGTGCCAGCAGTCCCCTCTCCAGGGGGCACATGAACACTGAAGCTTTCTTT. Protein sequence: CASSPLSRGHMNTEAFF.

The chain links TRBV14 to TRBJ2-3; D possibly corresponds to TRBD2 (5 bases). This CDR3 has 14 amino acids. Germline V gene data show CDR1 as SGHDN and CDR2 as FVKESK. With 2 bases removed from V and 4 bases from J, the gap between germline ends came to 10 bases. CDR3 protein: CASSQRGFADTQYF. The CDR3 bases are TGTGCCAGCAGCCAACGAGGGTTTGCAGATACGCAGTATTTT.

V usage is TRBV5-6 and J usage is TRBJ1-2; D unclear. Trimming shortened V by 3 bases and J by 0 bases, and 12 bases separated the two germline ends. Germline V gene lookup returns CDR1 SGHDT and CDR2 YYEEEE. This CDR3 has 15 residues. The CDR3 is CASSSAAAANYGYTF. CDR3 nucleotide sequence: TGTGCCAGCAGCTCGGCTGCAGCGGCTAACTATGGCTACACCTTC.

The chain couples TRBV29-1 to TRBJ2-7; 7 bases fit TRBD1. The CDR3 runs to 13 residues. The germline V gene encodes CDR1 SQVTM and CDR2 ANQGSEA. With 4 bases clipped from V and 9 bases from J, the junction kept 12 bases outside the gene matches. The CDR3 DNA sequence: TGCAGCGTTGGCCCCGACAGGGAAAGGCGGCAGTACTTC. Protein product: CSVGPDRERRQYF.

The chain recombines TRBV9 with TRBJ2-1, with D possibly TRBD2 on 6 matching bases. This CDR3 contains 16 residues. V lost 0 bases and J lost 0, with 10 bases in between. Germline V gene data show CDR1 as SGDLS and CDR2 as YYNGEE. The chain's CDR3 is CASSVGLGGSYNEQFF. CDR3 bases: TGTGCCAGCAGCGTAGGGTTGGGGGGCTCCTACAATGAGCAGTTCTTC.

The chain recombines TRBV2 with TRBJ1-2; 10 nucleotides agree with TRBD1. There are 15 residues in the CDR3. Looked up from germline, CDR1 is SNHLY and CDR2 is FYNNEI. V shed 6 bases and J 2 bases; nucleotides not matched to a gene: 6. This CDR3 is CASSETGGGNYGYTF. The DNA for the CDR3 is TGTGCCAGCAGCGAGACAGGGGGCGGGAACTATGGCTACACCTTC.

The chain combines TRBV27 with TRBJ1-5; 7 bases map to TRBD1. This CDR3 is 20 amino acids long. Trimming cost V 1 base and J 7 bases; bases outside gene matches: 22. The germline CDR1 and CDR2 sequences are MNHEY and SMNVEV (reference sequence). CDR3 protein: CASSLFPPWTGLPREQPQHF. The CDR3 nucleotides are TGTGCCAGCAGTTTATTCCCTCCCTGGACAGGCCTCCCTAGGGAACAGCCCCAGCATTTT.

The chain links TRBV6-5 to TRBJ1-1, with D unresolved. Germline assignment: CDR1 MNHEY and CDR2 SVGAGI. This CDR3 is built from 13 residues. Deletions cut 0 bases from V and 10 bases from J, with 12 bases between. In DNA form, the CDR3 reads TGTGCCAGCAGTTACTCGAAAGAGGGTGGAGCTTTCTTT. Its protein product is CASSYSKEGGAFF.

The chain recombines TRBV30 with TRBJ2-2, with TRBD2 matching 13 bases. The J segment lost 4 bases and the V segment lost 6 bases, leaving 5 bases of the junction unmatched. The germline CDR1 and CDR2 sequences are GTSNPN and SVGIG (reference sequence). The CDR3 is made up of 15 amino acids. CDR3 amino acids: CACPGLAGSTGELFF. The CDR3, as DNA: TGTGCCTGTCCGGGACTAGCGGGGAGCACCGGGGAGCTGTTTTTT.

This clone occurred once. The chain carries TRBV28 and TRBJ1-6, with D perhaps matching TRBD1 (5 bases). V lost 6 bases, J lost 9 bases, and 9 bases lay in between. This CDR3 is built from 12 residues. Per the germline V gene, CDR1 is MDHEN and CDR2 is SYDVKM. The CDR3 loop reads CASRGGSSPLHF. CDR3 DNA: TGTGCCAGCAGGGGGGGGTCTTCACCCCTCCACTTT. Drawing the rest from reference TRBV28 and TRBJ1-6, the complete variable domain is DVKVTQSSRYLVKRTGEKVFLECVQDMDHENMFWYRQDPGLGLRLIYFSYDVKMKEKGDIPEGYSVSREKKERFSLILESASTNQTSMYLCASRGGSSPLHFGNGTRLTVT.

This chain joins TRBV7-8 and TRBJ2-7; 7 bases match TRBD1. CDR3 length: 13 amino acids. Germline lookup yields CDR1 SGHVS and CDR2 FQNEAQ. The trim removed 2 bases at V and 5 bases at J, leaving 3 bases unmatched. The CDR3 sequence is CASSLPTGDEQYF. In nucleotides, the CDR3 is TGTGCCAGCAGCTTACCCACAGGGGACGAGCAGTACTTC.

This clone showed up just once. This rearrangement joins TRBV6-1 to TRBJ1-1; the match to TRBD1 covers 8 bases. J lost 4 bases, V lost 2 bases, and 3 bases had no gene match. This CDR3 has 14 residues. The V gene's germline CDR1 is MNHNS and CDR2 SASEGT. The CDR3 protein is CASSERTGLTEAFF. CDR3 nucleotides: TGTGCCAGCAGTGAAAGGACAGGGCTCACTGAAGCTTTCTTT.

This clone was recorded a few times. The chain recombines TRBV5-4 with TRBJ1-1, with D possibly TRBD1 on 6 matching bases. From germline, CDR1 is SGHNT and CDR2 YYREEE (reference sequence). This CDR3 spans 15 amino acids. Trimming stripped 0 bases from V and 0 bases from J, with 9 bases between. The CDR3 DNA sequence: TGTGCCAGCAGCTTGGGGTCAGGGGTGAACACTGAAGCTTTCTTT. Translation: CASSLGSGVNTEAFF. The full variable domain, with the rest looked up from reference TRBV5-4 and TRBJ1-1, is ETGVTQSPTHLIKTRGQQVTLRCSSQSGHNTVSWYQQALGQGPQFIFQYYREEENGRGNFPPRFSGLQFPNYSSELNVNALELDDSALYLCASSLGSGVNTEAFFGQGTRLTVV.

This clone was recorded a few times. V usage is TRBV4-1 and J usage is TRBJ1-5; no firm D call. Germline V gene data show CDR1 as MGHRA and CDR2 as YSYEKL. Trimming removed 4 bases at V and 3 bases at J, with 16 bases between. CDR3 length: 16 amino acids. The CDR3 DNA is TGCGCCAGCAGCCGCATCATAGCTCAGATCAATCAGCCCCAGCATTTT. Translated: CASSRIIAQINQPQHF.

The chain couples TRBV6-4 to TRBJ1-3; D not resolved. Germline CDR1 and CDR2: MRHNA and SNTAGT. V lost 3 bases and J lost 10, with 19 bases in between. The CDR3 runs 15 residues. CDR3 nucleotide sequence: TGTGCCAGCAGTGAGGAGAGGCCGCGTCGTTCGACCATATATTTT. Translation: CASSEERPRRSTIYF.

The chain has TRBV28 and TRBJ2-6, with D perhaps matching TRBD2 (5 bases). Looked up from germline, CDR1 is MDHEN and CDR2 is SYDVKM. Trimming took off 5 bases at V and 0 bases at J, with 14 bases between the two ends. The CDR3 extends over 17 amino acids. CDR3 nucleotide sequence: TGTGCCAGCAGTGGGAGAGGGATTCTCTCTGGGGCCAACGTCCTGACTTTC. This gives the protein CASSGRGILSGANVLTF.

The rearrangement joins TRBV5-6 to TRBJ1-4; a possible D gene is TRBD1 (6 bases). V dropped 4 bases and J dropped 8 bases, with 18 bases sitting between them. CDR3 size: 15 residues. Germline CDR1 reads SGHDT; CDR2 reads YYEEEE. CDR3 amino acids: CASSPVTGRSEKLFF. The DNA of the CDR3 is TGTGCCAGCAGCCCGGTGACAGGACGAAGCGAAAAACTGTTTTTT.

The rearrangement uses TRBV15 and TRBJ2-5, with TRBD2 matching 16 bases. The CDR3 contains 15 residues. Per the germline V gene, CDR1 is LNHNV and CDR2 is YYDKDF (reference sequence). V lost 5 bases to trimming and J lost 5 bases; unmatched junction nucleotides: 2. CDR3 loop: CATSWGLAGGETQYF. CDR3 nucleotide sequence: TGTGCCACCAGCTGGGGACTAGCGGGGGGGGAGACCCAGTACTTC.

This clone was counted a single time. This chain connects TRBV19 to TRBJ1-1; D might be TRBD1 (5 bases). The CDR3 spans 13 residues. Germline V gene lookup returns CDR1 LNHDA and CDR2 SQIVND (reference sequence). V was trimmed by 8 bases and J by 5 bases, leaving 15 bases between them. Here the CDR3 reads CASGRQGKTEAFF. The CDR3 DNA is TGTGCCAGTGGTCGGCAGGGTAAGACTGAAGCTTTCTTT. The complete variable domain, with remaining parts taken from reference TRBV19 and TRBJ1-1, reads DGGITQSPKYLFRKEGQNVTLSCEQNLNHDAMYWYRQDPGQGLRLIYYSQIVNDFQKGDIAEGYSVSREKKESFPLTVTSAQKNPTAFYLCASGRQGKTEAFFGQGTRLTVV.

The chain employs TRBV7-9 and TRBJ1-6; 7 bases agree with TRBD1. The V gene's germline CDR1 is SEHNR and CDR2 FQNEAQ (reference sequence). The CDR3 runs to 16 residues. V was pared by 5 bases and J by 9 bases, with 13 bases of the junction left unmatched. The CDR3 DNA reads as TGTGCCAGCAGCCTGGGATCCGGGACAGTAGGTTCACCCCTCCACTTT. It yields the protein CASSLGSGTVGSPLHF.